The T cell receptor beta chain under discussion was sequenced for a study of metastatic and nonmetastatic thyroid tumors (dated by TCRdb to between 2020 and 2021). For the study in its entirety: The researchers compared repertoires between peripheral blood samples and tumor or nodule tissue samples from patients with malignant or benign thyroid disease. What the research found in general, with its limitations: TCR beta diversity was reported as significantly higher in malignant tumors than in benign nodules, in both blood and tumor samples.

This clone was detected a few times. Its antigen is currently not known. Base quality data are lacking; no much larger clone is found one base away. Library generation was performed with PCR. The listed sequencing device is Illumina HiSeq 4000. High-throughput sequencing was used to profile the CDR3 region of the TCR beta-chain in every patient. Per the original workflow: Drawing on CDR3 differences between clinicopathological groups, the researchers built a classifier meant to tell apart patients with distant-metastatic papillary thyroid cancer. Repertoire diversity was assessed with the Shannon index, and tumor-blood repertoire similarity with the Morisita-Horn index. The public sequencing data were trimmed at Q25 with fastp and processed into clonotypes with MiXCR by TCRdb, which kept only in-frame beta chains. These V and J calls originate from TCRdb's pipeline instead of the authors' own analysis. Here the sample has under 20,000 clones; around 28% occur a single time. The ten largest clones add up to approximately 26% of the sample.

The CDR3 runs 14 residues from the cysteine to the phenylalanine. Of all the DNA, just the CDR3 is kept, 42 bases in frame from base 1. V is cut back by 3 bases and J by 4 bases, with 3 bases in the junction unmatched. CDR1 and CDR2, per the germline V gene, are SNHLY and FYNNEI. None of the patients had been given any treatment before thyroid surgery. Using T-cell receptor beta sequencing, the researchers looked back retrospectively at clinical samples from patients, gathered between about 2012 and 2019. Sequencing was done on a sample of tumor tissue. The sequence joins TRBV2 to TRBJ1-2, with 9 central nucleotides matching TRBD1. The sequence was collected from a male donor with papillary thyroid cancer or a benign thyroid nodule (not recorded which). Some clones in this sample may be carry-over from other donors' samples. The bases read TGTGCCAGCAGTGATTTGGACAGGGGCTATGGCTACACCTTC. This sequence encodes CASSDLDRGYGYTF.